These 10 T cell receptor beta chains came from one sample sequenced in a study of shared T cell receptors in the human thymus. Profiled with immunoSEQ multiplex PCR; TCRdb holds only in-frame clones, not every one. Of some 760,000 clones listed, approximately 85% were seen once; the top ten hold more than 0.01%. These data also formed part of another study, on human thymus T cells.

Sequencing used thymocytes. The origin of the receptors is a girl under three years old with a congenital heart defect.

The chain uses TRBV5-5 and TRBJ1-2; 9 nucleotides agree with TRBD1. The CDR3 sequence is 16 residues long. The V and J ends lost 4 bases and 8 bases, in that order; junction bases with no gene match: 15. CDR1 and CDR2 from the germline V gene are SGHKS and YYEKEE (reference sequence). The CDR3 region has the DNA TGTGCCAGCAGCCCCCTCCCCGGACAGGGGATTGAGGGCTACACCTTC. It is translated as CASSPLPGQGIEGYTF.

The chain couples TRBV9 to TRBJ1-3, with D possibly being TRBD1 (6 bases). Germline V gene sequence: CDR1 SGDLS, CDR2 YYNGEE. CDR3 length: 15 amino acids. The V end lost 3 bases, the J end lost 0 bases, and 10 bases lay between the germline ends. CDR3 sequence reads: CASSADRPSGNTIYF. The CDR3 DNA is TGTGCCAGCAGCGCAGACAGGCCCTCTGGAAACACCATATATTTT.

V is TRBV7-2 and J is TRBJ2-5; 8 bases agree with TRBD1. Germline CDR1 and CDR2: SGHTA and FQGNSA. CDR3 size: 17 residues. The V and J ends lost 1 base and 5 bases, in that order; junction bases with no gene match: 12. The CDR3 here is CASSLGAGGASVETQYF. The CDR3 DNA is TGTGCCAGCAGCTTAGGGGCAGGGGGCGCTTCAGTTGAGACCCAGTACTTC.

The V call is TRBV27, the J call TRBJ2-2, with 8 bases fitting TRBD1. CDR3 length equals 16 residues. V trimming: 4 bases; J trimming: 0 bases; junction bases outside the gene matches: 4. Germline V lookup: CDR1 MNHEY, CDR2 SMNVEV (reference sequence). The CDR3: CASSSGQGTNTGELFF. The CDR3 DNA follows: TGTGCCAGCAGTTCCGGACAGGGAACGAACACCGGGGAGCTGTTTTTT.

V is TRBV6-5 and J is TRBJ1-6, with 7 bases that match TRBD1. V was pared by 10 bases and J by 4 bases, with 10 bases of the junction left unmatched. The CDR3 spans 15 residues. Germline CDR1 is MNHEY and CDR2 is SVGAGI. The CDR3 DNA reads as TGTGCCACCCGACAGGGCTTCGGATATAATTCACCCCTCCACTTT. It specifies CATRQGFGYNSPLHF.

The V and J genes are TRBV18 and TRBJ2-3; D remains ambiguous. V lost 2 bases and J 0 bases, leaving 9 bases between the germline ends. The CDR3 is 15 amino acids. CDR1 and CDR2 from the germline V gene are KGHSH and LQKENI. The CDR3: CASSPRGYSTDTQYF. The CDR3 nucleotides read TGTGCCAGCTCACCAAGAGGATACAGCACAGATACGCAGTATTTT. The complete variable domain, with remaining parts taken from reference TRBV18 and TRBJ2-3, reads NAGVMQNPRHLVRRRGQEARLRCSPMKGHSHVYWYRQLPEEGLKFMVYLQKENIIDESGMPKERFSAEFPKEGPSILRIQQVVRGDSAAYFCASSPRGYSTDTQYFGPGTRLTVL.

The CDR3 sequence: CASSQESGGPEQFF. As DNA, the CDR3 is TGCGCCAGCAGCCAAGAATCTGGAGGCCCTGAGCAGTTCTTC. The rearrangement uses TRBV4-3 and TRBJ2-1, with D perhaps matching TRBD2 (5 bases). Per the germline V gene, CDR1 is LGHNA and CDR2 is YSLEER. This CDR3 is built from 14 residues. V was shortened by 0 bases and J by 9 bases, with 12 bases between the two germline ends.

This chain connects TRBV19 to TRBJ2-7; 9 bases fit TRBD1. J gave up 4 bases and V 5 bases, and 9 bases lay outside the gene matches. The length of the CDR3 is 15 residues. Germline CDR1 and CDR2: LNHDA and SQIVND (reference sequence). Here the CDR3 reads CASSGLPGQGYEQYF. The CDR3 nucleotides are TGTGCCAGTAGTGGGTTACCGGGACAGGGTTACGAGCAGTACTTC.

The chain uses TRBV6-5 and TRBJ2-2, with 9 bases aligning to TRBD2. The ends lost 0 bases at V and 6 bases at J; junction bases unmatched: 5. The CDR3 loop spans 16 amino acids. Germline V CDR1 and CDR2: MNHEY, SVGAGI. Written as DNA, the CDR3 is TGTGCCAGCAGTTACTCCCGCGGGGGGGCCCCCGGGGAGCTGTTTTTT. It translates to CASSYSRGGAPGELFF.

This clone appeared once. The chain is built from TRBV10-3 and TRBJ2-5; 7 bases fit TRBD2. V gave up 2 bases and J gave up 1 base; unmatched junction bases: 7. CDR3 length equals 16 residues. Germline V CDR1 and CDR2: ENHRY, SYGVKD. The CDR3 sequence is CAISEVPGGFQETQYF. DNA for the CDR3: TGTGCCATCAGTGAGGTCCCCGGGGGGTTCCAAGAGACCCAGTACTTC.